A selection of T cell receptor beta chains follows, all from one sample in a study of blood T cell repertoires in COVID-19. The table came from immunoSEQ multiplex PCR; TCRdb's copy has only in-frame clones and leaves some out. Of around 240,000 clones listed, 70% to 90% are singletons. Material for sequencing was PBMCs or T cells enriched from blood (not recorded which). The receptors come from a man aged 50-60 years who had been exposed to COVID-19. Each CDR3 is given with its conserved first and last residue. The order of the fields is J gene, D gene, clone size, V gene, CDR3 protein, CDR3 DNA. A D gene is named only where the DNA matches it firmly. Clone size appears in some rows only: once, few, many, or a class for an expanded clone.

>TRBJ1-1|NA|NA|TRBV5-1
CASSQGQIRDDAFF
TGCGCCAGCTCCCAAGGACAGATCCGGGATGACGCTTTCTTT
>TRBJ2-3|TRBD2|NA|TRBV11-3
CASSFTSGASTDTQYF
TGTGCCAGCAGCTTCACTAGCGGAGCTAGCACAGATACGCAGTATTTT
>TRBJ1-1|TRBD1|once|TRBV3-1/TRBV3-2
CASSQTAGTDDEAFF
TGTGCCAGCAGCCAAACAGCCGGGACAGACGACGAAGCTTTCTTT
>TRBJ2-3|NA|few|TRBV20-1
CSARERRSQYF
TGCAGTGCTAGAGAGAGGAGATCGCAGTATTTT
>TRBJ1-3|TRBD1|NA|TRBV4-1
CASSRTGTDGNTIYF
TGCGCCAGCAGTCGAACCGGGACAGATGGAAACACCATATATTTT
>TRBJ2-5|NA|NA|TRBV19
CASSWSLGSTGETQYF
TGTGCCAGTAGTTGGTCCTTGGGGAGTACCGGAGAGACCCAGTACTTC
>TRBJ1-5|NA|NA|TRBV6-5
CASSQDRDQPQHF
TGTGCCAGCAGCCAGGACAGAGATCAGCCCCAGCATTTT
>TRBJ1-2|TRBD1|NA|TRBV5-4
CASSSKTGGEFYGYTF
TGTGCCAGCAGCTCTAAGACAGGGGGCGAGTTCTATGGCTACACCTTC
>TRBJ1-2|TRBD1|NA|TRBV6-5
CASSYVGQEEYGYTF
TGTGCCAGCAGTTACGTGGGACAGGAGGAGTATGGCTACACCTTC
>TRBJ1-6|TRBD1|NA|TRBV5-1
CASSLVQGAGSPLHF
TGCGCCAGCAGCTTGGTGCAGGGGGCGGGATCACCCCTCCACTTT
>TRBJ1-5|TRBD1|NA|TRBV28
CASSPGTGGFVQPQHF
TGTGCCAGCAGTCCCGGGACAGGGGGCTTTGTTCAGCCCCAGCATTTT
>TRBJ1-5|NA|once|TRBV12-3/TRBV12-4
CASSFGSGEPQHF
TGTGCCAGCAGTTTCGGATCGGGGGAGCCCCAGCATTTT
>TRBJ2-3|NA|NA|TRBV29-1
CSGTMGTDTQYF
TGCAGCGGGACTATGGGGACAGATACGCAGTATTTT
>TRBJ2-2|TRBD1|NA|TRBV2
CASSIDRAGELFF
TGTGCCAGCAGTATAGACAGGGCCGGGGAGCTGTTTTTT
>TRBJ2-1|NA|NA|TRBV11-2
CASTFFLPREHYNEQFF
TGTGCCAGCACCTTTTTTCTCCCGAGAGAGCACTACAATGAGCAGTTCTTC
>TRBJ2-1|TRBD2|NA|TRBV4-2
CASSQDRREGYNEQFF
TGTGCCAGCAGCCAAGATCGGCGGGAGGGGTACAATGAGCAGTTCTTC
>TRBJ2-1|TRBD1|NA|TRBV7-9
CASSVTGDGSYNEQFF
TGTGCCAGCAGCGTTACAGGGGATGGTTCCTACAATGAGCAGTTCTTC
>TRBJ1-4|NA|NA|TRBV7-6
CASSPQGLPNEKLFF
TGTGCCAGCAGCCCTCAGGGTCTACCTAATGAAAAACTGTTTTTT
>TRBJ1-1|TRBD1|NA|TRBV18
CASSATGQDTEAFF
TGTGCCAGCTCAGCGACAGGGCAGGACACTGAAGCTTTCTTT
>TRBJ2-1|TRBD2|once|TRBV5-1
CASSPHGSGSLDNEQFF
TGCGCCAGCAGCCCCCACGGTAGCGGGAGCTTAGACAATGAGCAGTTCTTC
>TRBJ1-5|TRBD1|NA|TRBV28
CASSSTTGRYSNQPQHF
TGTGCCAGCAGTTCAACGACAGGGAGGTATAGCAATCAGCCCCAGCATTTT
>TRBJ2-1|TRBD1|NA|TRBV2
CASSDGTAYNEQFF
TGTGCCAGCAGCGACGGGACAGCGTACAATGAGCAGTTCTTC
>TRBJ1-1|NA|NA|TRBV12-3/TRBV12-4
CASSFSAGEAFF
TGTGCCAGCAGTTTTTCGGCGGGGGAAGCTTTCTTT
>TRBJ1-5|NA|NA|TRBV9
CASSASGDTHQPQHF
TGTGCCAGCAGCGCTAGTGGGGACACTCATCAGCCCCAGCATTTT
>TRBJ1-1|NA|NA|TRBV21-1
CASTSVVDAEAFF
TGTGCCAGCACCTCAGTCGTTGATGCTGAAGCTTTCTTT
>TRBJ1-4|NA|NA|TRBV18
CASSADMSNEKLFF
TGTGCCAGCTCAGCCGACATGTCTAATGAAAAACTGTTTTTT
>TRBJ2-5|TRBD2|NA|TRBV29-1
CSVAWLVAGGKTQYF
TGCAGCGTTGCGTGGTTAGTGGCGGGGGGAAAGACCCAGTACTTC
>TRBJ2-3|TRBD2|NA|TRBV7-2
CASSYPLAGTSTYTQYF
TGTGCCAGCAGCTACCCACTAGCGGGGACTAGCACATATACGCAGTATTTT
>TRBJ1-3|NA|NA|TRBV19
CAIQGQILSGNTIYF
TGTGCCATTCAAGGACAGATTCTCTCTGGAAACACCATATATTTT
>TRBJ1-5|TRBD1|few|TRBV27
CASSFGTDQPQHF
TGTGCCAGCAGTTTTGGGACAGATCAGCCCCAGCATTTT
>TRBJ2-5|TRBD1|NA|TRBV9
CASSVVGTGGGETQYF
TGTGCCAGCAGCGTAGTTGGGACAGGGGGTGGCGAGACCCAGTACTTC
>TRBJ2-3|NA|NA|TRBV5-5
CASSLNRGGDTQYF
TGTGCCAGCAGCTTGAACAGGGGAGGAGATACGCAGTATTTT
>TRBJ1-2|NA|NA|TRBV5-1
CASSGGTNDGYTF
TGCGCCAGCAGCGGTGGGACTAATGATGGCTACACCTTC
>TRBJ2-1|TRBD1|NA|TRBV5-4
CASSWTGSSHVGFF
TGTGCCAGCAGCTGGACAGGGAGTAGTCATGTCGGGTTCTTC
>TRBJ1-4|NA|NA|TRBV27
CASSLSGWGSGEKLFF
TGTGCCAGCAGTTTATCGGGTTGGGGCAGTGGTGAAAAACTGTTTTTT
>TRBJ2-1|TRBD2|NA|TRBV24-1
CATSERTSGPYNEQFF
TGTGCCACCAGTGAACGGACTAGCGGGCCTTACAATGAGCAGTTCTTC
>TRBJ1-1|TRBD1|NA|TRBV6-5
CASNRQGARGAFF
TGTGCCAGCAACAGACAGGGGGCAAGGGGAGCTTTCTTT
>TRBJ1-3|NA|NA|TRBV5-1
CASSFGGTLSGNTIYF
TGCGCCAGCAGCTTCGGAGGGACTCTCTCTGGAAACACCATATATTTT
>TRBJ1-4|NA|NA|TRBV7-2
CASSLAQGDEKLFF
TGTGCCAGCAGCTTAGCACAGGGAGACGAAAAACTGTTTTTT
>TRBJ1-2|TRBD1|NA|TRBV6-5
CASSWTGNNYGYTF
TGTGCCAGCAGCTGGACAGGGAATAACTATGGCTACACCTTC
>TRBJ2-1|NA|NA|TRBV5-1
CASSPRVGGNNEQFF
TGCGCCAGCAGCCCCAGAGTGGGGGGAAACAATGAGCAGTTCTTC
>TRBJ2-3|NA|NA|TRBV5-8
CASSLISGTDTQYF
TGTGCCAGCAGCTTGATCAGCGGGACAGATACGCAGTATTTT
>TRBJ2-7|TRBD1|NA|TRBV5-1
CASSLGQGDAYEQYF
TGCGCCAGCAGCTTAGGACAGGGAGACGCCTACGAGCAGTACTTC
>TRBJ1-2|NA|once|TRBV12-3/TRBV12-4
CASSLARAGYTF
TGTGCCAGCAGTTTAGCGAGGGCGGGCTACACCTTC
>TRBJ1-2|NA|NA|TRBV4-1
CASSQEHTVTNYGYTF
TGCGCCAGCAGCCAAGAACATACAGTAACTAACTATGGCTACACCTTC